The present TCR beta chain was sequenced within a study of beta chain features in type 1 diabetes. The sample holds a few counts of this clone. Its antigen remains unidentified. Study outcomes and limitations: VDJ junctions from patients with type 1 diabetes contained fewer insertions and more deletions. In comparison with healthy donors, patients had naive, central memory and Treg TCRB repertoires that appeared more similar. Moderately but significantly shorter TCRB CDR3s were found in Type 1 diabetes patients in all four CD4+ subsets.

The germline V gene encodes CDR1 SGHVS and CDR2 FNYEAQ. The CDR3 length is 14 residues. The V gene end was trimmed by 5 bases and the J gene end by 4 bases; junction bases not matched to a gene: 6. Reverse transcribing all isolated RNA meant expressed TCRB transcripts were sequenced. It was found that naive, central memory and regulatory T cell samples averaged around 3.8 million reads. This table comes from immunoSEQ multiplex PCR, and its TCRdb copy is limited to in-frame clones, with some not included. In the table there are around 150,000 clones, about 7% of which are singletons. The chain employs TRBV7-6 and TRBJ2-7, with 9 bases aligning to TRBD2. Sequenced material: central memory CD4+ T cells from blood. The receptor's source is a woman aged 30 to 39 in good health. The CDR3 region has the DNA TGTGCCAGCAGCCAGGGACTAGCAGCTTACGAGCAGTACTTC. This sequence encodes CASSQGLAAYEQYF. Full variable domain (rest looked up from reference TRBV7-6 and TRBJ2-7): GAGVSQSPRYKVTKRGQDVALRCDPISGHVSLYWYRQALGQGPEFLTYFNYEAQQDKSGLPNDRFSAERPEGSISTLTIQRTEQRDSAMYRCASSQGLAAYEQYFGPGTRLTVT.